The entry below describes one T cell receptor (beta chain). This clonotype was observed many times. It has no known antigen specificity. No clone much larger than this one lies a single base away; base qualities are absent. Ophthalmopathy patients had moderately to severely active disease, with a Clinical Activity Score of 3 or more, a NOSPECS grade of 4 or more, and a disease duration of less than 3 months. Patients with uncontrolled infections, other autoimmune diseases, pregnancy or lactation were excluded. Diagnoses were established on the basis of clinical symptoms, serum thyroxine and TRAb, thyroid ultrasound, and orbital computed tomography. PBMCs were isolated from 10 ml of fresh peripheral blood by Ficoll-Paque density gradient centrifugation. Total RNA was extracted with Trizol reagent, and quality was checked on an Agilent 2100 Bioanalyzer. This entry comes from a study of T cells in Graves' hyperthyroidism and ophthalmopathy (dated by TCRdb to about 2019). As for the study more broadly: Peripheral blood samples were taken at the time of initial diagnosis, prior to any treatment. To identify distinguishing TCR V-J signatures, a discovery cohort of some 100 patients was used, comprising some 45 with Graves' ophthalmopathy and around 57 with stable Graves' hyperthyroidism. Whether ophthalmopathy could be predicted prospectively was tested in an independent validation cohort made up of under 20 hyperthyroidism patients plus 17 patients who later progressed to ophthalmopathy. The roughly 94 discovery patients were randomly split 7:3 into training and test sets. In addition, the study compared T-cell repertoires in thyroid tissue and in blood from roughly six Graves' hyperthyroidism patients. After sampling, hyperthyroidism patients received methimazole starting at 30 mg daily, and ophthalmopathy patients received high-dose intravenous methylprednisolone. The paper reports TCR Vbeta CDR3 sequencing of 130 to 150 peripheral blood samples: approximately 43 ophthalmopathy, about 75 hyperthyroidism and approximately 17 progressor patients.

CDR1 and CDR2 are drawn from the germline V gene: KGHDR, SFDVKD. The CDR3 starts with the cysteine, ends with the phenylalanine, and has 16 residues. Only the CDR3 region is kept as DNA, spanning 48 bases read in frame from base 1. V ends up 8 bases short and J 1 base short, with an unmatched junction base count of 11. Broad study findings and their caveats: During validation, the model predicted progression to ophthalmopathy a median of around six months ahead of onset, with approximately 70% sensitivity and roughly 75% specificity. No statistical method was used to fix the sample size in advance, and group allocation was not hidden from the investigators. A model built on a 13 V-J signature distinguished ophthalmopathy from stable hyperthyroidism, reaching 85% to 90% sensitivity and about 81% specificity in cross-validation and 80%/75% in testing. Most expanded thyroid clonotypes (frequency above 0.001) were also detected in blood, suggesting blood repertoires may reflect thyroid immune responses.

Amplification of TCR beta CDR3 regions was carried out from RNA transcripts. The TCR CDR3 was subjected to a first round of RT-PCR using the HTBI primer set and the Qiagen OneStep RT-PCR kit. The libraries were constructed in a second round of multiplex PCR and then size-selected and purified. Libraries were sequenced paired-end with 100 bp reads on an Illumina HiSeq2000. Per the authors' processing: Raw data were processed with SOAPnuke, discarding reads with adapters, uncalled bases, mean Phred below 15, or no exact constant-primer or identifier match. High-quality paired reads were merged using COPE v1.2.5, and each unique nucleotide sequence was defined as a clonotype. MiTCR v1.1 was used to align the clonotypes against IMGT TRBV, TRBD and TRBJ reference segments. Only V-J combinations with frequency above 0.0001, covering 99% to 99.2% of repertoires, were analysed. A TCS score was defined as the ratio of F50 (clonal expansion) to E x V (chaos), with BLOSUM62-based TCRdist applied between CDR3 peptides within each V-J. Welch's t-statistics and random forest reduced around 550 V-J features to roughly 13, which were used in a naive Bayes classifier (R e1071). Thyroid-blood repertoire similarity was quantified with the Morisita-Horn index. The raw public reads went through TCRdb reprocessing: fastp at Q25, MiXCR clone calling, in-frame beta chains kept. Rows are combined by CDR3 protein, so each entry shows the most common genes and DNA. These V and J calls originate from TCRdb's pipeline instead of the authors' own analysis. The table for this sample lists 35,000 or so distinct CDR3 sequences; around 56% of them were counted only once. The ten largest clones capture 15% to 20% of the sample.

This receptor was obtained from a man aged 35-49 years with Graves' ophthalmopathy. Sequenced sample: blood. The receptor chain draws on TRBV24-1 and TRBJ2-3; the central 7 bases match TRBD2. CDR3 loop: CATTSGRAGGTDTQYF. The sequenced DNA: TGTGCCACCACCTCTGGGAGGGCTGGGGGCACAGATACGCAGTATTTT.